A single sample gave rise to the 18 T cell receptor beta chains below, sequenced in a study of blood T cell repertoires in COVID-19 (dated by TCRdb to 2019 to 2021). Library creation used the immunoSEQ multiplex PCR assay. TCRdb's version of the immuneACCESS table is confined to in-frame rearrangements and falls short of the full clone set. An unresolved V gene accounts for under half of the shortfall where checked; the remainder is of unknown origin. The sample has about 110,000 clones on record, around 79% of them singletons. 20% to 25% of the sample is in the top ten clones. Sequenced material: peripheral blood. These receptors came from a man aged 65 to 79 with active or convalescent COVID-19.

V is TRBV4-2 and J is TRBJ1-4, with 7 bases matching TRBD1. V was clipped by 1 base and J by 7 bases; unmatched bases: 6. This CDR3 comprises 15 residues. Germline values: CDR1 LGHNA, CDR2 YNFKEQ. CDR3 residues: CASSQGGTEFEKLFF. CDR3 in DNA: TGTGCCAGCAGCCAAGGCGGGACAGAGTTTGAAAAACTGTTTTTT.

The chain joins TRBV10-2 to TRBJ1-1, with a weak D call TRBD1 (5 bases). From germline, CDR1 is WSHSY and CDR2 SAAADI. This CDR3 comprises 17 residues. With 0 bases removed from V and 7 bases from J, the gap between germline ends came to 21 bases. In DNA, the CDR3 is TGCGCCAGCAGTGAGTCCCATCTGAGAAAAGGGGTTAATGAAGCTTTCTTT. Amino acids: CASSESHLRKGVNEAFF.

This clone has just one count. The J gene is TRBJ2-5, the V gene TRBV29-1, with D possibly TRBD2 on 5 matching bases. Germline CDR1 is SQVTM and CDR2 is ANQGSEA. V was cut by 6 bases and J by 1 base, with 15 bases left in between. The CDR3 is made up of 14 amino acids. CDR3 in DNA: TGCAGCGTCGAGGTCCTTCGGGGCCAAGAGACCCAGTACTTC. As protein: CSVEVLRGQETQYF.

The genes are TRBV6-5 and TRBJ2-6; D is unresolved. Germline V gene lookup returns CDR1 MNHEY and CDR2 SVGAGI. With 5 bases removed from V and 4 bases from J, the gap between germline ends came to 6 bases. The CDR3 has 13 amino acids. This CDR3 reads CASSPQGANVLTF. CDR3 sequence (DNA): TGTGCCAGCAGTCCCCAGGGGGCCAACGTCCTGACTTTC.

The chain employs TRBV6-4 and TRBJ2-1, with 9 bases matching TRBD2. Germline-derived CDR1 and CDR2 are MRHNA and SNTAGT. The CDR3 consists of 15 residues. Trimming cost V 9 bases and J 0 bases; bases outside gene matches: 6. The CDR3 sequence is CASPAGGSSYNEQFF. The CDR3 DNA sequence: TGTGCCAGTCCAGCGGGGGGTAGCTCCTACAATGAGCAGTTCTTC.

The table lists this clone with a count of one. The chain links TRBV5-1 to TRBJ1-2, with TRBD1 identical over 8 bases. After removal of 3 bases from V and 4 bases from J, the junction contained 5 bases not matched to a gene. Germline V lookup: CDR1 SGHRS, CDR2 YFSETQ. This CDR3 region has 14 residues. This CDR3 reads CASSYEQGGYGYTF. In DNA, the CDR3 is TGCGCCAGCAGCTATGAACAGGGGGGCTATGGCTACACCTTC.

The chain employs TRBV30 and TRBJ2-5; D is unresolved. The CDR3 spans 11 residues. Germline CDR1 reads GTSNPN; CDR2 reads SVGIG (reference sequence). Trimming removed 8 bases at V and 3 bases at J, with 10 bases between. This CDR3 reads CARSEEETQYF. CDR3 coding DNA: TGTGCCCGCAGCGAGGAAGAGACCCAGTACTTC.

The rearrangement joins TRBV21-1 to TRBJ1-2. TRBV21-1 has pseudogene status. This CDR3 region has 19 residues. This CDR3 is CASSKDGESNPNFYYGYTF. The CDR3 DNA sequence: TGTGCCAGCAGCAAAGATGGAGAGAGTAATCCAAATTTTTACTATGGCTACACCTTC.

This clone has only a few counts. This chain links TRBV28 with TRBJ2-3; TRBD2 matches at 9 bases. This CDR3 is built from 18 residues. V shed 6 bases and J 2 bases; nucleotides not matched to a gene: 15. CDR1 MDHEN and CDR2 SYDVKM come from the germline V gene. The CDR3 DNA sequence: TGTGCCAGCAGCCTTCGTACTCATAGCGGGGGCCCCACAGATACGCAGTATTTT. It yields the protein CASSLRTHSGGPTDTQYF.

The genes are TRBV12-3 or TRBV12-4 and TRBJ1-2; TRBD1 might be the D (5 bases). The CDR3 has 11 residues. Between the trimmed V and J ends, which lost 5 bases and 7 bases, there was a span of 8 bases. Here the CDR3 DNA reads TGTGCCAGCAGTAGGGGAGGTGGCTACACCTTC. This gives the protein CASSRGGGYTF.

This clone appeared many times. V usage is TRBV10-1 and J usage is TRBJ2-7; 8 bases match TRBD1. The CDR3 length is 15 residues. The ends lost 3 bases at V and 0 bases at J; junction bases unmatched: 4. CDR1 is WNHNN and CDR2 is SYGVQD in the germline V gene (reference sequence). CDR3 sequence (DNA): TGCGCCAGCAGTGATGGGACAGGAAACTCCTACGAGCAGTACTTC. It is translated as CASSDGTGNSYEQYF.

CDR3 nucleotide sequence: TGTGCCAGCAGCTTATCTTTGGGCCTGGCAGGTGGGGCCAACGTCCTGACTTTC. Translated: CASSLSLGLAGGANVLTF. The chain is built from TRBV7-2 and TRBJ2-6, with D unresolved. The CDR3 has 18 residues. V lost 2 bases to trimming and J lost 3 bases, with 17 bases between them. Germline assignment: CDR1 SGHTA and CDR2 FQGNSA.

This clone occurred a few times. The chain links TRBV3-1 (or the pseudogene TRBV3-2) to TRBJ1-6; 10 bases are a match to TRBD1. Germline V CDR1 and CDR2: LGHDT, YNNKEL (reference sequence). The ends lost 4 bases at V and 14 bases at J; junction bases unmatched: 14. The CDR3 is 16 amino acids. CDR3 DNA sequence: TGTGCCAGCAGCCTGCCCGGGGGGACAGGGGCTATATCCCTCCACTTT. Translation gives CASSLPGGTGAISLHF.

The chain couples TRBV5-6 to TRBJ2-5; D unclear. Trimming removed 3 bases from V and 10 bases from J, with 13 bases in between. CDR3 length equals 12 residues. CDR1 and CDR2 from the germline V gene are SGHDT and YYEEEE. CDR3 sequence: CASSSETPSQYF. The CDR3 DNA is TGTGCCAGCAGCTCCGAGACACCAAGCCAGTACTTC. The variable domain in full, with the rest retrieved from reference TRBV5-6 and TRBJ2-5, is DAGVTQSPTHLIKTRGQQVTLRCSPKSGHDTVSWYQQALGQGPQFIFQYYEEEERQRGNFPDRFSGHQFPNYSSELNVNALLLGDSALYLCASSSETPSQYFGPGTRLLVL.

This clone has a handful of counts. This chain connects TRBV12-5 to TRBJ2-3, with D maybe TRBD1 (6 bases). V was pared by 6 bases and J by 6 bases, with 7 bases between. The CDR3 contains 11 residues. Germline V gives CDR1 LGHNT, CDR2 FRNRAP. For the CDR3, the DNA is TGTGCTAGTGGAAGGGGGGATACGCAGTATTTT. It is translated as CASGRGDTQYF.

This chain links TRBV4-2 with TRBJ1-1; no definite D call. Trimming stripped 2 bases from V and 7 bases from J, with 14 bases between. The CDR3 is 14 amino acids. Germline assignment: CDR1 LGHNA and CDR2 YNFKEQ. In DNA, the CDR3 is TGTGCCAGCAGCCAATCCCCCGGAGGGTATGAAGCTTTCTTT. Encoded protein: CASSQSPGGYEAFF.

This chain connects TRBV7-9 to TRBJ2-1; tentative D call: TRBD2 (7 bases). V dropped 2 bases and J dropped 2 bases, with 10 bases sitting between them. The V gene's germline CDR1 is SEHNR and CDR2 FQNEAQ (reference sequence). This CDR3 spans 15 amino acids. The chain's CDR3 is CASSLRGGPYNEQFF. As DNA, the CDR3 is TGTGCCAGCAGCTTAAGGGGGGGCCCCTACAATGAGCAGTTCTTC.

This sequence joins TRBV11-3 and TRBJ2-1, with D possibly matching TRBD1 (6 bases). The germline V gene encodes CDR1 SGHNT and CDR2 YENEEA. CDR3 length equals 17 residues. V was clipped by 0 bases and J by 2 bases, with 14 bases between them. CDR3 in DNA: TGTGCCAGCAGCTTAGATAAGGGGGACGCCACCTACAATGAGCAGTTCTTC. This translates into CASSLDKGDATYNEQFF.